Below, one TCR beta chain is given with its context. The data are from a study of identical twins. TCRdb redid the calling of the 5' RACE reads with MiXCR, one entry per CDR3 protein. The sample shows about 690,000 distinct CDR3 sequences, 21% of them seen only once. CDR3 length: 19 amino acids. V was cut by 1 base and J by 0 bases, with 16 bases left in between. Germline CDR1 reads SGHVS; CDR2 reads FQNEAQ. The data were also submitted as part of a second study, on T cells expressing NK-cell markers.

The sequence derives from a young woman in good health. The sample comprised PBMCs. J is TRBJ2-6 and V is TRBV7-8; unclear D gene. CDR3 in amino acids: CASSLVLTRVTSGANVLTF. In DNA, the CDR3 is TGTGCCAGCAGCTTAGTATTGACACGGGTAACCTCTGGGGCCAACGTCCTGACTTTC.